This is a list of T cell receptor beta chains from one sample in a study of regulatory T cells in long-lasting Graves disease. Each CDR3 protein is one row after TCRdb ran MiXCR on the multiplex PCR reads. The table shows some 500,000 distinct CDR3 sequences, with about 16% occurring only once. The same data also went into a second study, on T cells in Graves' hyperthyroidism and ophthalmopathy.

The sequencing used peripheral blood mononuclear cells (PBMCs), collected at new diagnosis, from a patient treated with antithyroid drugs. The receptors stem from a woman aged 35-65 years with Graves disease. Both conserved end residues are part of each CDR3. The D gene is left open where the match is weak. Some rows have no size entry. The others give once, few or many, or a class for an expanded clone.

j_gene,abundance,d_gene,v_gene,CDR3aa,CDR3nt
TRBJ1-1,few,NA,TRBV3-1,CASGPRTGLEAFF,TGTGCCAGCGGCCCTAGGACCGGTTTGGAAGCTTTCTTT
TRBJ2-3,many,TRBD2,TRBV11-3,CASSSWTSGGDPDTQYF,TGTGCCAGCAGCTCGTGGACTAGCGGGGGGGACCCAGATACGCAGTATTTT
TRBJ1-1,many,NA,TRBV11-3,CASSLDEASKAFF,TGTGCCAGCAGCTTAGATGAGGCCAGCAAAGCTTTCTTT
TRBJ1-1,many,TRBD1,TRBV12-3/TRBV12-4,CASSFAGTANTEAFF,TGTGCCAGCAGTTTTGCTGGGACAGCGAACACTGAAGCTTTCTTT
TRBJ1-1,many,NA,TRBV3-1,CASSHRGLTNTEAFF,TGTGCCAGCAGCCATAGGGGCCTGACTAACACTGAAGCTTTCTTT
TRBJ1-2,NA,NA,TRBV4-2,CASSRPNEPIYTF,TGTGCCAGCAGCCGCCCTAACGAGCCCATTTACACCTTC
TRBJ1-6,many,NA,TRBV2,CANRRQAEISPLHF,TGTGCCAACCGACGACAGGCGGAAATTTCACCCCTCCACTTT
TRBJ1-2,few,NA,TRBV11-2,CASSRPGRGDYGYTF,TGTGCCAGCAGCCGACCGGGGAGGGGGGACTATGGCTACACCTTC
TRBJ2-1,NA,TRBD1,TRBV15,CATSRGQGNEQFF,TGTGCCACCAGCAGAGGACAGGGTAATGAGCAGTTCTTC
TRBJ1-5,NA,NA,TRBV14,CASSQAANQPQHF,TGTGCCAGCAGCCAAGCCGCGAATCAGCCCCAGCATTTT
TRBJ2-7,few,NA,TRBV6-1,CASSPVQASSYEQYF,TGTGCCAGCAGCCCCGTACAGGCTAGCTCCTACGAGCAGTACTTC
TRBJ2-7,NA,TRBD1,TRBV11-2,CASRGQGRSYEQYF,TGTGCCAGCAGAGGACAGGGGCGGTCCTACGAGCAGTACTTC
TRBJ1-6,NA,TRBD1,TRBV9,CASSENPGQGYSPLHF,TGTGCCAGCAGCGAGAATCCGGGACAGGGGTATTCACCCCTCCACTTT
TRBJ2-1,NA,TRBD2,TRBV7-9,CASSPSGGAGEQFF,TGTGCCAGCAGCCCGAGCGGGGGGGCCGGTGAGCAGTTCTTC
TRBJ2-1,NA,TRBD1,TRBV6-2/TRBV6-3,CASSFDRDEQFF,TGTGCCAGCAGTTTTGACAGGGACGAGCAGTTCTTC
TRBJ1-5,few,NA,TRBV9,CASSVEDRYGQPQHF,TGTGCCAGCAGCGTAGAAGACAGATACGGTCAGCCCCAGCATTTT
TRBJ2-6,few,NA,TRBV20-1,CSARESGSGANVLTF,TGCAGTGCTAGAGAAAGTGGCTCTGGGGCCAACGTCCTGACTTTC
TRBJ2-2,many,NA,TRBV7-3,CASSLTVTGELFF,TGTGCCAGCAGCTTAACAGTGACCGGGGAGCTGTTTTTT
TRBJ1-5,many,TRBD1,TRBV3-1,CASSQGQGANQPQHF,TGTGCCAGCAGCCAAGGACAGGGGGCCAATCAGCCCCAGCATTTT
TRBJ1-1,few,NA,TRBV7-2,CASSFGGETNTEAFF,TGTGCCAGCAGCTTTGGGGGAGAAACTAACACTGAAGCTTTCTTT
TRBJ2-2,once,TRBD1,TRBV19,CASSTGQVNTGELFF,TGTGCCAGTAGTACTGGACAGGTCAACACCGGGGAGCTGTTTTTT
TRBJ2-7,many,NA,TRBV5-1,CASSTVDGHGYEQYF,TGCGCCAGCAGCACCGTAGATGGACACGGGTACGAGCAGTACTTC
TRBJ1-5,NA,NA,TRBV6-2/TRBV6-3,CASSEVEYSNQPQHF,TGTGCCAGCAGTGAAGTGGAGTATAGCAATCAGCCCCAGCATTTT
TRBJ2-2,few,NA,TRBV3-1,CASKHLNAGELFF,TGTGCCAGCAAACACCTCAACGCCGGGGAGCTATTTTTT
TRBJ1-2,NA,NA,TRBV12-3/TRBV12-4,CASSAPTDRINYGYTF,TGTGCCAGCAGTGCGCCGACGGACCGAATTAACTATGGCTACACCTTC
TRBJ2-1,few,NA,TRBV19,CASNPLGGLRHEQFF,TGTGCCAGTAATCCCTTGGGGGGTCTTAGGCATGAGCAGTTCTTC
TRBJ2-3,NA,TRBD1,TRBV19,CASSMRTGPQYF,TGTGCCAGTAGTATGCGGACAGGGCCGCAGTATTTT
TRBJ1-5,few,NA,TRBV19,CASRDDPTQPQHF,TGTGCCAGTAGAGACGACCCAACCCAGCCCCAGCATTTT
TRBJ1-6,many,NA,TRBV11-1,CASSLRQYNSPLHF,TGTGCCAGCAGCTTAAGGCAATATAATTCACCCCTCCACTTT
TRBJ2-7,NA,TRBD2,TRBV2,CASTWTSGPLPPSREQYF,TGTGCCAGCACCTGGACTAGCGGACCATTACCCCCCTCTCGGGAGCAGTACTTC
TRBJ2-2,many,NA,TRBV2,CASSLWTTNTGELFF,TGTGCCAGCAGTCTCTGGACCACGAACACCGGGGAGCTGTTTTTT
TRBJ2-2,once,NA,TRBV2,CASSEMTGNTGELFF,TGTGCCAGCAGTGAGATGACAGGGAACACCGGGGAGCTGTTTTTT
TRBJ1-1,many,NA,TRBV11-2,CASSLTPNTEAFF,TGTGCCAGCAGTTTAACCCCGAACACTGAAGCTTTCTTT